What follows are 2 T cell receptor beta chains derived from one specimen sequenced in a study of control samples from healthy donors and cancer patients. Profiling relied on immunoSEQ multiplex PCR, and the TCRdb table lists in-frame clones only, not all of them. The table has some 150,000 clones, roughly 89% seen once; the top ten hold 5.5% to 7.5%. The sequencing sample was made of blood. Receptors originate from a man younger than 35 in good health.

This clone has a single count. V usage is TRBV6-6 and J usage is TRBJ2-1, with 10 bases aligning to TRBD2. The trim removed 2 bases at V and 7 bases at J, leaving 2 bases unmatched. The length of the CDR3 is 14 residues. CDR1 and CDR2 (germline): MNHNY, SVGAGI (reference sequence). Here the CDR3 reads CASSYTTSGNEQFF. In nucleotides, the CDR3 is TGTGCCAGCAGTTACACGACTAGCGGGAATGAGCAGTTCTTC.

This clone has just one count. The genes are TRBV11-2 and TRBJ2-7, with unresolved D. V lost 3 bases and J 2 bases, leaving 8 bases between the germline ends. Germline V gives CDR1 SGHAT, CDR2 FQNNGV. The CDR3 covers 13 residues. The CDR3 coding sequence is TGTGCCAGCAGCTTTGACACGACCTACGAGCAGTACTTC. Encoded protein: CASSFDTTYEQYF.